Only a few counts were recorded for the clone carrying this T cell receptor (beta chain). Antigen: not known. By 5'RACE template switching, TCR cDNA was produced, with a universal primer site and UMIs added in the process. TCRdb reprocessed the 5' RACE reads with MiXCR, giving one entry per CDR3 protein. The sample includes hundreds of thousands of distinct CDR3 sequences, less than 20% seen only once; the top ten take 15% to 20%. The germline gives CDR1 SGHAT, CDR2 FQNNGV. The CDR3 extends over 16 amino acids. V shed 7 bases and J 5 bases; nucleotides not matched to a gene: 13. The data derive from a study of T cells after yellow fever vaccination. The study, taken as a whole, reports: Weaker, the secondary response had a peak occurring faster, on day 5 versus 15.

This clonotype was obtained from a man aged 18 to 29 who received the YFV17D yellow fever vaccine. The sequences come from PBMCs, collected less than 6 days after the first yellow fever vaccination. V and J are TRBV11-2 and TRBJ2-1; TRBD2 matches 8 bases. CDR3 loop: CASNLDGGAFNNEQFF. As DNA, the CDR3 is TGTGCCAGCAATTTGGACGGGGGGGCTTTCAACAATGAGCAGTTCTTC.